This TCR beta chain was identified during a study of T cells in Graves' hyperthyroidism and ophthalmopathy. Amplification targeted TCR beta CDR3 regions from RNA transcripts. A first-round RT-PCR of the TCR CDR3 used the HTBI primer set. One entry per CDR3 protein, called by TCRdb with MiXCR from the multiplex PCR reads. The sample records 350,000 to 450,000 distinct CDR3 sequences, roughly 13% being singletons. Source material for PBMCs was around 10 ml fresh peripheral blood. V was trimmed by 0 bases and J by 5 bases, leaving 11 bases between them. This CDR3 spans 14 amino acids. The germline gives CDR1 SGDLS, CDR2 YYNGEE.

The chain uses TRBV9 and TRBJ2-5; D is perhaps TRBD2 (6 bases). This sequence was found in a woman aged 60-75 years with Graves' hyperthyroidism. The sequencing sample was made of blood. CDR3 residues: CASSVGAGWETQYF. CDR3 nucleotide sequence: TGTGCCAGCAGCGTAGGAGCGGGTTGGGAGACCCAGTACTTC.